This T cell receptor beta chain was documented in a study of cytomegalovirus exposure and HLA in healthy donors. Turning to the study itself: The roughly 130 validation repertoires were reported in a later analysis to have been generated on the same platform as the 666 first-cohort repertoires. Broader study findings: The dataset shows that most TCR sequences were rare, while some public TCRs occurred in many donors. The tendency of first-cohort TCR clusters to co-occur in the 100 to 150 validation repertoires emerged from a later analysis.

Repertoires were generated with immunoSEQ multiplex PCR, while TCRdb's copy carries only in-frame clones and drops some. Counted here are just over 20,000 clones, approximately 96% occurring once; the ten biggest clones make up roughly 10%. In the case of this clone: Antigen specificity is unknown.

The donors were members of the validation cohort comprising approximately 110 subjects, separate from the approximately 670-subject first cohort. The CDR3 contains 16 residues. V was cut by 3 bases and J by 0 bases, with 15 bases left in between. Germline CDR1 MDHEN, CDR2 SYDVKM. This clonotype was sampled from a man under 40 in good health and CMV-seropositive. Sequenced input: PBMCs. This sequence joins TRBV28 and TRBJ2-7; D call uncertain. This CDR3 is CASSFQFAQPSYEQYF. Written as DNA, the CDR3 is TGTGCCAGCAGTTTCCAGTTTGCACAGCCCTCCTACGAGCAGTACTTC.